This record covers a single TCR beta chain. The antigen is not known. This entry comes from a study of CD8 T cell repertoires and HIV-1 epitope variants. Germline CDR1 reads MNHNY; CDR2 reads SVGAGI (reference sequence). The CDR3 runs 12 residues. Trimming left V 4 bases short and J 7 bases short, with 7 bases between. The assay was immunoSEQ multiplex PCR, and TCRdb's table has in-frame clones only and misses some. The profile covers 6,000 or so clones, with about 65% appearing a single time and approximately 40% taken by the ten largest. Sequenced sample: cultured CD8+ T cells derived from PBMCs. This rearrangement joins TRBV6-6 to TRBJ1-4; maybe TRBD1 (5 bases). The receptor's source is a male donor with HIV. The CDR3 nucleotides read TGTGCCAGCAGTTTACAGGCTGAAAAACTGTTTTTT. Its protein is CASSLQAEKLFF.